This T cell receptor (beta chain) comes out of a study of cytomegalovirus exposure and HLA in healthy donors. As for the study in general: Among 150 million to 200 million T cells, an earlier analysis found 90 million to 130 million unique TCR beta sequences.

The CDR3 is 18 residues long. CDR1 is SGHNT and CDR2 is YENEEA in the germline V gene. The V end lost 5 bases, the J end lost 2 bases, and 19 bases lay between the germline ends. Comment on this clone: What it binds is not known.

Study results and caveats: The listing of 150 or so TCR beta chains classed them as cytomegalovirus-associated.

Healthy bone marrow donors supplied every sample. PCR used 60 Vbeta primers and 13 Jbeta primers. The assay was immunoSEQ multiplex PCR, and TCRdb's table has in-frame clones only and misses some. This table holds 150,000 to 160,000 clones, 60% to 85% found once. The material sequenced was PBMCs. This chain connects TRBV11-3 to TRBJ1-6; perhaps TRBD1 as D (5 bases). The origin of this receptor is a woman aged 40 to 50 in good health and CMV-seronegative. The CDR3 DNA reads TGTGCCAGCAGCGCGAAGTTCGGCGGGACGGCCTATAATTCACCCCTCCACTTT. Amino acids: CASSAKFGGTAYNSPLHF.